The 19 T cell receptor beta chains reported below all come from one sample, sequenced in a study of blood T cell repertoires in COVID-19. Measured with immunoSEQ multiplex PCR; TCRdb has only the in-frame clones, and not every one. Of tens of thousands of clones listed, around 80% were seen once; the top ten hold approximately 7.7%. The specimen sequenced was peripheral blood. These receptors were taken from a woman older than 75 with acute or convalescent COVID-19.

The chain combines TRBV3-1 (or the pseudogene TRBV3-2) with TRBJ1-2; 10 bases are shared with TRBD1. This CDR3 is built from 15 residues. Germline CDR1 reads LGHDT; CDR2 reads YNNKEL (reference sequence). V dropped 4 bases and J dropped 2; count of bases not matched to a gene: 4. The CDR3 region is CASSLRTGGNYGYTF. The CDR3, as DNA: TGTGCCAGCAGCCTTAGGACAGGGGGAAACTATGGCTACACCTTC.

This chain uses TRBV2 with TRBJ2-7; D perhaps matches TRBD2 (6 bases). V was clipped by 7 bases and J by 2 bases, with 9 bases between them. The germline V gene encodes CDR1 SNHLY and CDR2 FYNNEI. This CDR3 contains 12 residues. As DNA, the CDR3 is TGTGCCAGCACTAGCGACACCTACGAGCAGTACTTC. It is translated as CASTSDTYEQYF.

The J gene is TRBJ1-1, the V gene TRBV10-2, with TRBD1 identical over 8 bases. The CDR3 spans 15 residues. V lost 4 bases to trimming and J lost 0 bases; unmatched junction nucleotides: 4. Germline-derived CDR1 and CDR2 are WSHSY and SAAADI. The CDR3 nucleotides read TGCGCCAGCAGTGCATTGACAGGGGTGAACACTGAAGCTTTCTTT. It yields the protein CASSALTGVNTEAFF.

The rearrangement joins TRBV19 to TRBJ2-2; 8 nucleotides agree with TRBD2. V dropped 6 bases and J dropped 7; count of bases not matched to a gene: 4. CDR1 and CDR2 from the germline V gene are LNHDA and SQIVND (reference sequence). The CDR3 contains 13 residues. CDR3 nucleotides: TGTGCCAGTAGACCCGGGGGGGTCGGGGAGCTGTTTTTT. As protein: CASRPGGVGELFF.

The genes are TRBV7-9 and TRBJ2-2; no clear D. The CDR3 is made up of 13 amino acids. Germline V gene lookup returns CDR1 SEHNR and CDR2 FQNEAQ (reference sequence). V was trimmed by 1 base and J by 6 bases, leaving 6 bases between them. The CDR3 DNA reads TGTGCCAGCAGCTTAGAAGTAGCCGGGGAGCTGTTTTTT. Translation gives CASSLEVAGELFF.

In this sample, this clone turned up once. The rearrangement joins TRBV19 to TRBJ2-7; the D gene is possibly TRBD2 (6 bases). This CDR3 has 13 residues. CDR1 and CDR2 from the germline V gene are LNHDA and SQIVND (reference sequence). Deletions cut 4 bases from V and 3 bases from J, with 10 bases between. The CDR3, as DNA: TGTGCCAGTAGTAGGGACTTCTTCTACGAGCAGTACTTC. Its translation is CASSRDFFYEQYF.

The CDR3 sequence: CASSPTLGGSDTQYF. The CDR3 DNA reads as TGTGCCAGCAGCCCAACTTTGGGGGGTTCAGATACGCAGTATTTT. This chain links TRBV7-8 with TRBJ2-3; a possible D gene is TRBD2 (6 bases). The length of the CDR3 is 15 residues. Trimming took 5 bases from V and 4 from J, leaving 16 bases between them. The germline gives CDR1 SGHVS, CDR2 FQNEAQ.

The chain couples TRBV3-1 (or the pseudogene TRBV3-2) to TRBJ2-3; D perhaps matches TRBD1 (6 bases). The germline V gene encodes CDR1 LGHDT and CDR2 YNNKEL (reference sequence). The CDR3 is 17 residues long. V was clipped by 0 bases and J by 4 bases, with 17 bases between them. For the CDR3, the DNA is TGTGCCAGCAGCCAAGATTTGCGTCAGGGGAGCCCAGATACGCAGTATTTT. As protein: CASSQDLRQGSPDTQYF.

On this clone: Additional DNA sequences in this sample encode the identical CDR3. The chain is built from TRBV2 and TRBJ2-7, with D possibly matching TRBD2 (5 bases). This CDR3 comprises 11 residues. CDR1 SNHLY and CDR2 FYNNEI come from the germline V gene. Trimming pared 3 bases from V and 5 bases from J, leaving 5 bases between. The DNA for the CDR3 is TGTGCCAGCAGTGAGAGGGACGAGCAGTACTTC. Its protein is CASSERDEQYF.

The rearrangement uses TRBV7-9 and TRBJ2-6; weak D call: TRBD1 (6 bases). V lost 5 bases and J lost 0, with 20 bases in between. In germline, CDR1 is SEHNR, CDR2 FQNEAQ (reference sequence). There are 19 residues in the CDR3. CDR3 DNA: TGTGCCAGCAGCACACTAACGGCAGGGGTAATCTCTGGGGCCAACGTCCTGACTTTC. It translates to CASSTLTAGVISGANVLTF.

CDR3 loop: CASSKGCESGANVLTF. In DNA, the CDR3 is TGTGCCAGCAGCAAAGGATGCGAATCTGGGGCCAACGTCCTGACTTTC. This chain links TRBV21-1 with TRBJ2-6; the table names TRBD2, a call not compared with the DNA. TRBV21-1 is marked as a pseudogene. The CDR3 has 16 residues.

The chain recombines TRBV28 with TRBJ2-4, with D hard to call. Germline loops: CDR1 MDHEN, CDR2 SYDVKM. Trimming shortened V by 5 bases and J by 9 bases, and 11 bases separated the two germline ends. The CDR3 is 12 residues long. DNA of the CDR3: TGTGCCAGCAGTACCAGGTTGGGCATTCAGTACTTC. It specifies CASSTRLGIQYF. The complete variable domain, with remaining parts taken from reference TRBV28 and TRBJ2-4, reads DVKVTQSSRYLVKRTGEKVFLECVQDMDHENMFWYRQDPGLGLRLIYFSYDVKMKEKGDIPEGYSVSREKKERFSLILESASTNQTSMYLCASSTRLGIQYFGAGTRLSVL.

This clone has a handful of counts. The chain is built from TRBV5-5 and TRBJ2-1, with TRBD2 matching over 7 bases. The CDR3 runs to 14 residues. J gave up 10 bases and V 0 bases, and 7 bases lay outside the gene matches. Germline values: CDR1 SGHKS, CDR2 YYEKEE (reference sequence). In DNA form, the CDR3 reads TGTGCCAGCAGCTTGGTGGCGGGAGCGTACGAGCAGTTCTTC. Translation: CASSLVAGAYEQFF.

CDR3 in DNA: TGCGCCAGCAGGATTGAGGAGGTCAATGAAAAACTGTTTTTT. Translation: CASRIEEVNEKLFF. The chain couples TRBV5-1 to TRBJ1-4; D unresolved. Germline V gene lookup returns CDR1 SGHRS and CDR2 YFSETQ. V dropped 5 bases and J dropped 5 bases, with 13 bases sitting between them. This CDR3 is 14 amino acids long. Full variable domain (missing parts from reference TRBV5-1 and TRBJ1-4): KAGVTQTPRYLIKTRGQQVTLSCSPISGHRSVSWYQQTPGQGLQFLFEYFSETQRNKGNFPGRFSGRQFSNSRSEMNVSTLELGDSALYLCASRIEEVNEKLFFGSGTQLSVL.

The chain recombines TRBV28 with TRBJ2-3; 10 bases are a match to TRBD2. V shed 10 bases and J 4 bases; nucleotides not matched to a gene: 5. This CDR3 has 13 amino acids. Germline V CDR1 and CDR2: MDHEN, SYDVKM. CDR3 sequence (DNA): TGTGCCACCCGGACTAGCGGCCCAGATACGCAGTATTTT. It specifies CATRTSGPDTQYF.

This sequence joins TRBV3-1 (or the pseudogene TRBV3-2) and TRBJ1-5; tentative D call: TRBD1 (6 bases). This CDR3 comprises 15 residues. In germline, CDR1 is LGHDT, CDR2 YNNKEL (reference sequence). Trimming removed 0 bases at V and 7 bases at J, with 13 bases between. The CDR3 loop is CASSQDLTQGQPQHF. The CDR3, as DNA: TGTGCCAGCAGCCAAGATCTTACCCAGGGGCAGCCCCAGCATTTT.

The rearrangement joins TRBV5-4 to TRBJ1-1; 7 nucleotides align to TRBD1. V lost 2 bases, J lost 3 bases, and 4 bases stayed unmatched. The CDR3 loop spans 14 amino acids. Germline CDR1 is SGHNT and CDR2 is YYREEE (reference sequence). Here the CDR3 DNA reads TGTGCCAGCAGCTTAGACAGGGCCTACACTGAAGCTTTCTTT. This gives the protein CASSLDRAYTEAFF.

The chain couples TRBV18 to TRBJ1-3, with 12 nucleotides matching TRBD1. Germline CDR1 reads KGHSH; CDR2 reads LQKENI. The CDR3 covers 15 residues. Germline trimming cut 8 bases from V and 4 bases from J; bases unmatched to any gene: 6. As DNA, the CDR3 is TGTGCCAGCCAAGGGACAGGGGGCGCCGGAAACACCATATATTTT. It yields the protein CASQGTGGAGNTIYF. Supplemented by reference TRBV18 and TRBJ1-3, the full variable domain reads NAGVMQNPRHLVRRRGQEARLRCSPMKGHSHVYWYRQLPEEGLKFMVYLQKENIIDESGMPKERFSAEFPKEGPSILRIQQVVRGDSAAYFCASQGTGGAGNTIYFGEGSWLTVV.

V and J are TRBV3-1 (or the pseudogene TRBV3-2) and TRBJ2-7, with 7 positions matching TRBD2. The CDR3 extends over 14 amino acids. The V segment lost 2 bases and the J segment 3 bases; nucleotides outside the gene matches: 4. Germline CDR1 is LGHDT and CDR2 is YNNKEL (reference sequence). CDR3 sequence reads: CASSQTGTIYEQYF. In DNA, the CDR3 is TGTGCCAGCAGCCAAACCGGGACTATCTACGAGCAGTACTTC.